One and the same sample provided the 22 T cell receptor beta chains below, sequenced in a study of cytomegalovirus exposure and HLA in healthy donors. PCR primers comprised 60 Vbeta and 13 Jbeta primers. Assay used: immunoSEQ multiplex PCR; TCRdb lists only in-frame clones, some missing. Altogether around 130,000 clones are present, about 71% being singletons, with the ten largest covering around 2.5%. Sequencing was done on a sample of PBMCs. These receptors were obtained from a woman aged 55-75 years in good health and CMV-seropositive.

The J gene is TRBJ2-5, the V gene TRBV9, with 7 bases fitting TRBD1. Germline CDR1 reads SGDLS; CDR2 reads YYNGEE. This CDR3 is 13 amino acids long. After removal of 6 bases from V and 3 bases from J, the junction contained 5 bases not matched to a gene. CDR3 residues: CASNIGGEETQYF. DNA of the CDR3: TGTGCCAGCAACATAGGGGGCGAAGAGACCCAGTACTTC.

Points on this clone: The final CDR3 position lacks the conserved phenylalanine or tryptophan, pointing to a likely read error. V is TRBV27 and J is TRBJ2-7, with 9 bases matching TRBD1. J was trimmed by 0 bases and V by 5 bases; bases with no gene match: 8. The CDR3 totals 16 residues. Germline V lookup: CDR1 MNHEY, CDR2 SMNVEV (reference sequence). CDR3 in DNA: TGTGCCAGCAGTCCAATGGGGGACAGGGTCTCCTACGAGCAGTACCTC. Protein sequence: CASSPMGDRVSYEQYL.

The V gene is TRBV7-8, the J gene TRBJ1-1; D not resolved. CDR1 SGHVS and CDR2 FQNEAQ come from the germline V gene. CDR3 length: 14 residues. Trimming left V 1 base short and J 3 bases short, with 9 bases between. The CDR3 coding sequence is TGTGCCAGCAGCTTAGAAGGGAGGTACACTGAAGCTTTCTTT. Translating it yields CASSLEGRYTEAFF.

The chain has TRBV5-1 and TRBJ1-1; the D gene is possibly TRBD1 (6 bases). Germline V gives CDR1 SGHRS, CDR2 YFSETQ. This CDR3 is 16 amino acids long. The V end was cut by 1 base, the J end by 4 bases, with 17 bases between. The CDR3, as DNA: TGCGCCAGCAGCTTGTTAGGGGCGGTAGGGGGCACTGAAGCTTTCTTT. Amino acids: CASSLLGAVGGTEAFF.

The V call is TRBV7-2, the J call TRBJ2-1; 7 bases fit TRBD2. The CDR3 has 12 amino acids. With 1 base clipped from V and 15 bases from J, the junction kept 6 bases outside the gene matches. Germline V lookup: CDR1 SGHTA, CDR2 FQGNSA. CDR3 nucleotide sequence: TGTGCCAGCAGCTTAGATCCAGGGAGGGGGTTCTTC. This gives the protein CASSLDPGRGFF.

The chain joins TRBV20-1 to TRBJ2-7; D is ambiguous. Deletions cut 6 bases from V and 7 bases from J, with 13 bases between. The CDR3 loop spans 11 amino acids. Germline V CDR1 and CDR2: DFQATT, SNEGSKA (reference sequence). CDR3 sequence reads: CSARPVYEQYF. The CDR3 DNA reads as TGCAGTGCCAGACCCGTGTATGAGCAGTACTTC.

The J gene is TRBJ2-1, the V gene TRBV7-9; TRBD2 matches 9 bases. The CDR3 is made up of 15 amino acids. CDR1 SEHNR and CDR2 FQNEAQ come from the germline V gene (reference sequence). V shed 1 base, J shed 6 bases, and the junction held 4 bases outside the gene matches. The CDR3 DNA follows: TGTGCCAGCAGCTTAGTGGCGGGGGGGCGCAATGAGCAGTTCTTC. As protein: CASSLVAGGRNEQFF.

V gene TRBV6-5 combines with J gene TRBJ1-3, with TRBD1 matching 8 bases. This CDR3 spans 16 amino acids. The J segment lost 6 bases and the V segment lost 1 base, leaving 8 bases of the junction unmatched. Germline V gene lookup returns CDR1 MNHEY and CDR2 SVGAGI. CDR3: CASSYLGQGYSNTIYF. In DNA, the CDR3 is TGTGCCAGCAGTTACTTAGGACAGGGATACTCAAACACCATATATTTT.

The chain employs TRBV9 and TRBJ1-1, with 7 bases lining up with TRBD1. Trimming at V came to 0 bases and at J to 6 bases, leaving 11 bases not matched to a gene. CDR1 SGDLS and CDR2 YYNGEE come from the germline V gene. The CDR3 extends over 16 amino acids. In DNA form, the CDR3 reads TGTGCCAGCAGCGTAGAGCCCCACAGGGGTGAGGCTGAAGCTTTCTTT. This translates into CASSVEPHRGEAEAFF.

The chain uses TRBV10-1 and TRBJ1-5, with D perhaps TRBD1 (5 bases). V dropped 6 bases and J dropped 0 bases, with 12 bases sitting between them. The CDR3 consists of 15 residues. Germline assignment: CDR1 WNHNN and CDR2 SYGVQD (reference sequence). In DNA, the CDR3 is TGCGCCAGCAGGGCTAGGGGCGGTAGCAATCAGCCCCAGCATTTT. Translated, it gives CASRARGGSNQPQHF.

CDR3 DNA: TGTGCCAGCAGTGAGGCGTCAGGGGGGAACACTGAAGCTTTCTTT. It encodes CASSEASGGNTEAFF. The V gene is TRBV6-1, the J gene TRBJ1-1, with 7 nucleotides matching TRBD1. The CDR3 covers 15 residues. Germline CDR1 reads MNHNS; CDR2 reads SASEGT. V trimming: 3 bases; J trimming: 1 base; junction bases outside the gene matches: 5.

The sample holds a few counts of this clone. The chain is built from TRBV5-6 and TRBJ2-7, with 12 positions matching TRBD2. With 4 bases clipped from V and 3 bases from J, the junction kept 5 bases outside the gene matches. The germline gives CDR1 SGHDT, CDR2 YYEEEE. The CDR3 loop spans 15 amino acids. The CDR3 here is CASSAATSGGYEQYF. The CDR3 coding sequence is TGTGCCAGCAGCGCCGCGACTAGCGGGGGCTACGAGCAGTACTTC.

A few counts support this clone. The V gene is TRBV2, the J gene TRBJ2-5; the D gene is possibly TRBD2 (6 bases). The germline V and J ends were trimmed by 6 bases and 4 bases, with 12 bases remaining between them. There are 13 residues in the CDR3. The germline CDR1 and CDR2 sequences are SNHLY and FYNNEI. The DNA of the CDR3 is TGTGCCAGCAGCGCGGGACCTGGAGAGACCCAGTACTTC. This codes for CASSAGPGETQYF.

The genes are TRBV29-1 and TRBJ2-3; TRBD2 matches 10 bases. The CDR3 has 14 residues. In germline, CDR1 is SQVTM, CDR2 ANQGSEA. V was clipped by 4 bases and J by 5 bases; unmatched bases: 6. The chain's CDR3 is CSVALAGVIDTQYF. Here the CDR3 DNA reads TGCAGCGTTGCTCTAGCGGGGGTGATAGATACGCAGTATTTT.

This clone was picked up a small number of times. The same CDR3 also results from other DNA sequences found in this sample. The chain is built from TRBV5-4 and TRBJ2-7, with D tentatively TRBD1 (6 bases). Germline CDR1 SGHNT, CDR2 YYREEE (reference sequence). Trimming removed 2 bases from V and 3 bases from J, with 6 bases in between. This CDR3 has 12 amino acids. The CDR3 sequence: CASSLQGYEQYF. CDR3 nucleotide sequence: TGTGCCAGCAGCTTACAGGGCTACGAGCAGTACTTC.

CDR3 sequence: CASSLGTGGNTIYF. The CDR3 bases are TGTGCCAGCAGTTTAGGGACAGGGGGCAACACCATATATTTT. The chain recombines TRBV27 with TRBJ1-3; 12 nucleotides align to TRBD1. The CDR3 extends over 14 amino acids. The J segment lost 7 bases and the V segment lost 2 bases, leaving 0 bases of the junction unmatched. The germline CDR1 and CDR2 sequences are MNHEY and SMNVEV (reference sequence).

Details on this clone: The junction departs from germline at one end; a sequencing error may be responsible. The CDR3: CASSDNLGVTSSQPQHF. The CDR3 coding sequence is TGCGCCAGCAGTGACAACCTAGGAGTCACGAGCAGTCAGCCCCAGCATTTT. J is TRBJ1-5 and V is TRBV10-2; D remains ambiguous. The V gene's germline CDR1 is WSHSY and CDR2 SAAADI. The CDR3 is 17 amino acids.

V and J are TRBV6-1 and TRBJ2-3; D may be TRBD1 (6 bases). The V gene lost 5 bases and the J gene lost 2 bases, with 11 bases spanning the gap. Germline CDR1 MNHNS, CDR2 SASEGT. This CDR3 is built from 14 residues. DNA for the CDR3: TGTGCCAGCAGTTGGGCAGGGGACACAGATACGCAGTATTTT. Translated: CASSWAGDTDTQYF.

This rearrangement joins TRBV6-5 to TRBJ2-7, with 9 bases identical to TRBD2. CDR1 and CDR2 from the germline V gene are MNHEY and SVGAGI. After removal of 3 bases from V and 5 bases from J, the junction contained 11 bases not matched to a gene. The CDR3 length is 16 residues. This CDR3 is CASSYSAGGPGDEQYF. CDR3 DNA sequence: TGTGCCAGCAGTTATTCGGCGGGGGGGCCGGGTGACGAGCAGTACTTC.

V is TRBV27 and J is TRBJ2-2, with 8 bases fitting TRBD1. The junction had 3 bases not matched to a gene; V was cut back by 6 bases and J by 6 bases. The CDR3 length is 13 residues. Germline V CDR1 and CDR2: MNHEY, SMNVEV (reference sequence). CDR3 DNA: TGTGCCAGCAGATTCAGGGGGCCCGGGGAGCTGTTTTTT. Residues: CASRFRGPGELFF.

The J gene is TRBJ2-1, the V gene TRBV14, with D unresolved. CDR3 length: 15 amino acids. CDR1 and CDR2 from the germline V gene are SGHDN and FVKESK. The V end was cut by 4 bases, the J end by 0 bases, with 10 bases between. This CDR3 reads CASSPRRISYNEQFF. In nucleotides, the CDR3 is TGTGCCAGCAGCCCAAGGCGGATCTCCTACAATGAGCAGTTCTTC. The full variable domain, its missing parts supplied by reference TRBV14 and TRBJ2-1, is EAGVTQFPSHSVIEKGQTVTLRCDPISGHDNLYWYRRVMGKEIKFLLHFVKESKQDESGMPNNRFLAERTGGTYSTLKVQPAELEDSGVYFCASSPRRISYNEQFFGPGTRLTVL.

The rearrangement joins TRBV19 to TRBJ1-1; TRBD1 might be the D (5 bases). The V end lost 1 base, the J end lost 8 bases, and 11 bases lay between the germline ends. CDR1 and CDR2 from the germline V gene are LNHDA and SQIVND (reference sequence). The CDR3 extends over 13 amino acids. CDR3 DNA sequence: TGTGCCAGTAGTATAGGGGGCATCGAGGAAGCTTTCTTT. It translates to CASSIGGIEEAFF.